A selection of T cell receptor beta chains follows, all from one sample in a study of cytomegalovirus exposure and HLA in healthy donors. Some clones are missing from TCRdb's copy, which holds only in-frame ones; the method was immunoSEQ multiplex PCR. This sample yields a few hundred thousand clones, of which roughly 90% are seen a single time; roughly 0.96% belongs to the top ten. The sample comprised PBMCs. These receptors were obtained from a man aged 25-45 years in good health and CMV-seronegative. The CDR3 runs from the conserved cysteine through the conserved F or W. A D gene is named only where the DNA matches it firmly. Size values are once, few and many counts, or a class for expanded clones, and some rows have none.

clone_size d_call j_call v_call cdr3_nt cdr3_aa
NA NA TRBJ1-4 TRBV7-8 TGTGCCAGCAGCCAAACGTGGCTTGCAACTAATGAAAAACTGTTTTTT CASSQTWLATNEKLFF
NA NA TRBJ1-1 TRBV27 TGTGCCAGCAGATACATTCAAACAGGAGTTGTGAACACTGAAGCTTTCTTT CASRYIQTGVVNTEAFF
NA TRBD1 TRBJ1-1 TRBV29-1 TGCAGCGTTGCCGGACAGGGACGTGGAACTGAAGCTTTCTTT CSVAGQGRGTEAFF
once NA TRBJ2-6 TRBV5-1 TGCGCCAGCACACTGAACGGGGCGGGGAGCTCTGGGGCCAACGTCCTGACTTTC CASTLNGAGSSGANVLTF
once TRBD2 TRBJ2-3 TRBV9 TGTGCCAGCAGCGGGGGACTAGACACAGATACGCAGTATTTT CASSGGLDTDTQYF
NA NA TRBJ1-2 TRBV19 TGTGCCAGTAGTGACCACGACAGGCTGGGCTATGGCTACACCTTC CASSDHDRLGYGYTF
NA NA TRBJ1-2 TRBV29-1 TGCAGCGTCGCAAAAGACCCAGGGAATGGCTACACCTTC CSVAKDPGNGYTF
NA NA TRBJ1-3 TRBV5-1 TGCGCCAGCAGCTTGGGAGGGGGAAATGGAAACACCATATATTTT CASSLGGGNGNTIYF
NA NA TRBJ1-1 TRBV4-1 TGCGCCAGCAGCCCACCAGGGTGGACTGAAGCTTTCTTT CASSPPGWTEAFF
once TRBD1 TRBJ1-1 TRBV6-4 TGTGCCAGCAGTGACCGCAGTACAGGGGCTGAAGCTTTCTTT CASSDRSTGAEAFF
few TRBD1 TRBJ2-7 TRBV27 TGTGCCAGCAGAACCGGGACAGGGGGCCACGAGCAGTACTTC CASRTGTGGHEQYF
once NA TRBJ2-2 TRBV4-3 TGCGCCAGCAGCCAAGTTCCCACAACCGGGTCTTACAACACCGGGGAGCTGTTTTTT CASSQVPTTGSYNTGELFF
NA TRBD1 TRBJ1-5 TRBV19 TGTGCCAGTCGACGACAGGGCGCTAATCAGCCCCAGCATTTT CASRRQGANQPQHF
NA NA TRBJ1-2 TRBV29-1 TGCAGCGTTGTGACAGACTATGGCTACACCTTC CSVVTDYGYTF
NA TRBD1 TRBJ1-6 TRBV6-4 TGTGCCAGCAGGCCCCAGGGACAGCTCTATAATTCACCCCTCCACTTT CASRPQGQLYNSPLHF
NA NA TRBJ2-1 TRBV5-1 TGCGCCAGCAGGACAGGAAAGGAAAATGAGCAGTTCTTC CASRTGKENEQFF
NA TRBD1 TRBJ1-5 TRBV19 TGTGCCAGTATAGGGACAGGGGTATATAGCAATCAGCCCCAGCATTTT CASIGTGVYSNQPQHF
NA TRBD1 TRBJ2-6 TRBV9 TGTGCCAGCAGCCTCGGTACCGGGACAGGCGCTTTCTCTGGGGCCAACGTCCTGACTTTC CASSLGTGTGAFSGANVLTF
NA NA TRBJ1-1 TRBV5-6 TGTGCCAGCAGCCTACTTATCCAGGTTAACACTGAAGCTTTCTTT CASSLLIQVNTEAFF
NA NA TRBJ1-1 TRBV7-8 TGTGCCATCCGCCGAGGGGCTTTCTTT CAIRRGAFF
once NA TRBJ2-7 TRBV18 TGTGCCAGCTCACGACTTCTGCCGGAGAAACTCTCCGAGCAGTACTTC CASSRLLPEKLSEQYF
NA NA TRBJ2-3 TRBV2 TGTGCCAGCAGCACTTTTCGCACAGATACGCAGTATTTT CASSTFRTDTQYF
NA NA TRBJ1-4 TRBV12-5 TGTGCTAGTGGTTTGGCCCGAGGTAGATCTAATGAAAAACTGTTTTTT CASGLARGRSNEKLFF
NA TRBD1 TRBJ2-2 TRBV19 TGTGCCAGTAGTATTCTAGGGACAGGGAACACCGGGGAGCTGTTTTTT CASSILGTGNTGELFF
NA TRBD1 TRBJ1-2 TRBV18 TGTGCCAGCTCACCCTTTCAAGGACAGGGTGAGTTCAGCTATGGCTACACCTTC CASSPFQGQGEFSYGYTF
NA NA TRBJ2-1 TRBV7-2 TGTGCCAGCAGCTTAGGCGGGGGCTACTATGAGCAGTTCTTC CASSLGGGYYEQFF
NA NA TRBJ1-2 TRBV28 TGTGCCAGCAGCGATGGGCTGTCCTATGGCTACACCTTC CASSDGLSYGYTF
NA TRBD2 TRBJ2-3 TRBV7-6 TGTGCCAGCAGCCTGGGACTAGCGGGGGCAGATACGCAGTATTTT CASSLGLAGADTQYF
NA NA TRBJ1-1 TRBV19 TGTGCCAGTACCGTCCAACAGGGAAGGGACACTGAAGCTTTCTTT CASTVQQGRDTEAFF
NA TRBD2 TRBJ2-5 TRBV15 TGTGCCACCAGCGTCGGGGGGGGAGAGACCCAGTACTTC CATSVGGGETQYF
NA NA TRBJ1-1 TRBV7-9 TGTGCCAGCAGCTTAGGACGTCAGGTGATGAACACTGAAGCTTTCTTT CASSLGRQVMNTEAFF
NA TRBD1 TRBJ1-5 TRBV19 TGTGCCAGTAGTAGCACAGGGGGGAGCAATCAGCCCCAGCATTTT CASSSTGGSNQPQHF
NA NA TRBJ2-5 TRBV4-1 TGCGCCAGCAGCCCAGGGCGGGGAGAAGAGACCCAGTACTTC CASSPGRGEETQYF
NA NA TRBJ1-1 TRBV18 TGTGCCAGCTCACCACAAAGCGCAGGGGTGGGAACTGAAGCTTTCTTT CASSPQSAGVGTEAFF
NA NA TRBJ2-7 TRBV11-2 TGTGCCAGCAGCCTTAAAAATTTCGTCTCCTACGAGCAGTACTTC CASSLKNFVSYEQYF
NA TRBD1 TRBJ1-2 TRBV5-1 TGCGCCAGCAGCCACGGACAGGGACATGGCTACACCTTC CASSHGQGHGYTF
NA NA TRBJ2-7 TRBV5-5 TGTGCCAGCAGCTTGGAAGGTACTAGGGTCTACGAGCAGTACTTC CASSLEGTRVYEQYF
NA TRBD1 TRBJ2-7 TRBV11-2 TGTGCCAGCAGCTTGGGGACAGGGGGCATCTCCTACGAGCAGTACTTC CASSLGTGGISYEQYF
NA TRBD1 TRBJ2-2 TRBV30 TGTGCCTGGGGGCGGGACAGGGATACCGGGGAGCTGTTTTTT CAWGRDRDTGELFF
NA TRBD1 TRBJ1-4 TRBV18 TGTGCCAGCCCTGGGCGGGACAGGGAAATTGCAACTAATGAAAAACTGTTTTTT CASPGRDREIATNEKLFF
once NA TRBJ1-4 TRBV2 TGTGCCAGAAGCGAGAGGGCAACTAATGAAAAACTGTTTTTT CARSERATNEKLFF
NA NA TRBJ1-2 TRBV4-1 TGCGCCAGCAGCCAAGGGCCAACCCCATCCGGCTACACCTTC CASSQGPTPSGYTF
NA TRBD2 TRBJ2-3 TRBV6-5 TGTGCCAGCAGTTACTCTCGCGGGGGGGCGGCTACGCAGTATTTT CASSYSRGGAATQYF
NA NA TRBJ2-7 TRBV6-1 TGTGCCAGCGGCCGGAACTACTACGAGCAGTACTTC CASGRNYYEQYF
NA TRBD1 TRBJ1-3 TRBV18 TGTGCCAGCTCACCAACAACGACAGGGGGTTCGTCTGGAAACACCATATATTTT CASSPTTTGGSSGNTIYF
NA NA TRBJ2-2 TRBV15 TGTGCCACCAGCAGACCTCCAGCCGGGGAGCTGTTTTTT CATSRPPAGELFF
NA NA TRBJ1-5 TRBV11-2 TGTGCCAGCAGCTTCGTAAATCAGCCCCAGCATTTT CASSFVNQPQHF
NA TRBD1 TRBJ2-3 TRBV7-7 TGTGCCAGCAGCCCAAGGACAGGGTCAGATACGCAGTATTTT CASSPRTGSDTQYF
NA NA TRBJ1-3 TRBV27 TGTGCCAGCAGTTTAACGAGAGGGAACACCATATATTTT CASSLTRGNTIYF
once TRBD1 TRBJ1-5 TRBV28 TGTGCCAGCACCCCAGGGGGGACCGTGAGCAATCAGCCCCAGCATTTT CASTPGGTVSNQPQHF
NA NA TRBJ1-3 TRBV5-4 TGTGCCAGCAGTGCGCCGGGACATGGAAACACCATATATTTT CASSAPGHGNTIYF
NA NA TRBJ1-6 TRBV19 TGTGCCAGTAGTATCCAAGGCGGTTCACCCCTCCACTTT CASSIQGGSPLHF
NA NA TRBJ2-7 TRBV9 TGTGCCAGCAGCCCCGACGACCAACTGGTACTGAGGAGCTCCTACGAGCAGTACTTC CASSPDDQLVLRSSYEQYF
NA NA TRBJ1-5 TRBV6-1 TGTGCCAGCAGATTTAACAGGGATCGCAATCAGCCCCAGCATTTT CASRFNRDRNQPQHF
NA TRBD2 TRBJ2-1 TRBV11-3 TGTGCCAGCAGCTTAGTTCCTAGCGGCGCTGAGCAGTTCTTC CASSLVPSGAEQFF